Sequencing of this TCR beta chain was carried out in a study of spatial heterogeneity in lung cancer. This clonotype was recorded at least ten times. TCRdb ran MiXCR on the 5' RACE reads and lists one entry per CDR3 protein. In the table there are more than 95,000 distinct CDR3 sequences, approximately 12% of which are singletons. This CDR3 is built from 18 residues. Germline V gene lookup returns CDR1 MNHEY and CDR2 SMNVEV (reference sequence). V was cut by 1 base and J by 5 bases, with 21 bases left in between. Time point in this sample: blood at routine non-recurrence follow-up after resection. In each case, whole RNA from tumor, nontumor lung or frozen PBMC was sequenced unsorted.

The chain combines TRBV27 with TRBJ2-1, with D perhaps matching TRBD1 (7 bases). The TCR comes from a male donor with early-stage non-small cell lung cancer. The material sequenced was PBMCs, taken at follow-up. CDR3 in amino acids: CASSLFGGGQAKNNEQFF. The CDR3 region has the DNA TGTGCCAGCAGTTTATTTGGGGGAGGACAGGCAAAAAACAATGAGCAGTTCTTC.